The entry below gives a single T cell receptor beta chain sequence along with its context. The data are from a study of blood T cell repertoires in COVID-19. CDR1 is MNHNS and CDR2 is SASEGT in the germline V gene. V dropped 0 bases and J dropped 0 bases, with 6 bases sitting between them. The CDR3 has 15 residues. Source study methods: Estimated nucleated cell counts came from reference gene primer amplification. TCRdb's copy holds only in-frame clones and misses some; the assay was immunoSEQ multiplex PCR. V and J calls and clone size are given by that table; D and trimming were obtained from the DNA. The sample has around 270,000 clones; 70% to 90% are singletons. Donors in Cohort 3 counted as recovered after two negative PCRs, clearance, or symptom resolution.

The receptor was derived from a woman aged 30 to 39 who had recovered from COVID-19. The chain links TRBV6-1 to TRBJ1-3; D is undetermined. The sequenced sample was PBMCs or T cells enriched from blood (not recorded which). CDR3 in amino acids: CASSEAAVSGNTIYF. The CDR3 nucleotides read TGTGCCAGCAGTGAAGCGGCAGTCTCTGGAAACACCATATATTTT.